These 4 T cell receptor beta chains came from one sample sequenced in a study of blood T cell repertoires in COVID-19. Generated by immunoSEQ multiplex PCR, the TCRdb table keeps only in-frame clones and is missing some. Among under 250,000 clones, around four fifths were seen once, and the ten largest hold 5% to 6.5%. The sample comprised peripheral blood. The source is a woman aged 60 to 75 who had recovered from COVID-19.

This clone was picked up a small number of times. The chain recombines TRBV18 with TRBJ1-6; D call uncertain. V gave up 3 bases and J gave up 1 base, with 7 bases separating them. The CDR3 spans 15 residues. Germline CDR1 reads KGHSH; CDR2 reads LQKENI. The CDR3 sequence is CASSPGVSYNSPLHF. CDR3 sequence (DNA): TGTGCCAGCTCACCTGGAGTGTCCTATAATTCACCCCTCCACTTT. Filled out from reference TRBV18 and TRBJ1-6, the complete variable domain reads NAGVMQNPRHLVRRRGQEARLRCSPMKGHSHVYWYRQLPEEGLKFMVYLQKENIIDESGMPKERFSAEFPKEGPSILRIQQVVRGDSAAYFCASSPGVSYNSPLHFGNGTRLTVT.

This clone is a singleton in its sample. V and J are TRBV5-5 and TRBJ2-1, with 7 bases identical to TRBD2. V gave up 2 bases and J gave up 9 bases; unmatched junction bases: 8. The length of the CDR3 is 14 residues. Germline V gives CDR1 SGHKS, CDR2 YYEKEE (reference sequence). The CDR3 DNA follows: TGTGCCAGCAGCTTTTGGGTACTAGCGAGTGAGCAGTTCTTC. It is translated as CASSFWVLASEQFF.

This chain connects TRBV12-5 to TRBJ1-1; unclear D gene. The CDR3 runs 14 residues. V lost 5 bases and J 1 base, leaving 11 bases between the germline ends. Germline CDR1 is LGHNT and CDR2 is FRNRAP. The DNA of the CDR3 is TGTGCTAGTGGTCTTCCCCGCGGGAACACTGAAGCTTTCTTT. This sequence encodes CASGLPRGNTEAFF.

The chain employs TRBV7-9 and TRBJ1-1; 9 bases map to TRBD1. V lost 3 bases, J lost 5 bases, and 4 bases stayed unmatched. Germline CDR1 is SEHNR and CDR2 is FQNEAQ (reference sequence). The CDR3 has 14 amino acids. The CDR3 sequence: CASSFGTGWTEAFF. In nucleotides, the CDR3 is TGTGCCAGCAGCTTTGGGACAGGGTGGACTGAAGCTTTCTTT.